These 12 T cell receptor beta chains were sequenced from one sample in a study of regulatory T cells in long-lasting Graves disease. The time point denotes: newly diagnosed GD, antithyroid drugs for less than 3 months. RNA from PBMCs was the source of the TCR library. With iRepertoire HTBI primers and Arm-PCR of CDR3 regions, TCR beta libraries were built. TCRdb fed the multiplex PCR reads into MiXCR, producing one record per CDR3 protein. The sample lists a few hundred thousand distinct CDR3 sequences, 13% occurring once. These data were likewise used in another study, on T cells in Graves' hyperthyroidism and ophthalmopathy.

Here the sequenced sample was peripheral blood mononuclear cells (PBMCs), taken at new diagnosis, from a patient treated with antithyroid drugs. The receptors derive from a man aged 25-40 years with Graves disease.

In this sample, this clonotype turned up many times. J is TRBJ2-5 and V is TRBV20-1, with a weak D call TRBD1 (5 bases). Trimming cost V 1 base and J 5 bases, with 17 bases left between them. This CDR3 is built from 15 residues. Germline V gives CDR1 DFQATT, CDR2 SNEGSKA (reference sequence). CDR3 DNA: TGCAGTGCTAGAGGGGGCGGAATTGGGGTGGAGACCCAGTACTTC. It translates to CSARGGGIGVETQYF.

The chain is built from TRBV14 and TRBJ2-5; tentative D call: TRBD1 (6 bases). V gave up 0 bases and J gave up 5 bases, with 19 bases separating them. Germline CDR1 is SGHDN and CDR2 is FVKESK. The CDR3 is 17 amino acids. The CDR3, as DNA: TGTGCCAGCAGCCAAGAAACGGGCAGCAGGGGCTGGGAGACCCAGTACTTC. Translating it yields CASSQETGSRGWETQYF.

Many counts were recorded for this clonotype. The V call is TRBV12-3 or TRBV12-4, the J call TRBJ2-3; 8 bases align to TRBD1. This CDR3 contains 15 residues. V dropped 6 bases and J dropped 1; count of bases not matched to a gene: 6. CDR3 coding DNA: TGTGCCAGCAGCCAACCGACAGGGGGCACAGATACGCAGTATTTT. It is translated as CASSQPTGGTDTQYF.

In its sample, this clonotype was seen a few times. The chain recombines TRBV10-3 with TRBJ2-7; possible D gene TRBD2, 5 bases. Trimming took 3 bases from V and 1 from J, leaving 13 bases between them. In germline, CDR1 is ENHRY, CDR2 SYGVKD. The CDR3 runs 15 residues. The CDR3 protein is CAISELERGSYEQYF. The CDR3 DNA reads TGTGCCATCAGTGAACTAGAGCGAGGTTCCTACGAGCAGTACTTC.

This clonotype was seen only a few times. The rearrangement joins TRBV7-7 to TRBJ2-7; weak D call: TRBD2 (6 bases). This CDR3 spans 15 amino acids. Germline lookup yields CDR1 SSHAT and CDR2 FNYEAQ (reference sequence). The V gene lost 2 bases and the J gene lost 2 bases, with 13 bases spanning the gap. The CDR3 loop reads CASSLRSGSTYEQYF. For the CDR3, the DNA is TGTGCCAGCAGCTTAAGGAGCGGGTCAACCTACGAGCAGTACTTC.

This clonotype was recorded at least ten times. The V call is TRBV2, the J call TRBJ2-7; D uncertain. V lost 5 bases, J lost 3 bases, and 8 bases lay in between. The CDR3 runs 12 residues. Germline V CDR1 and CDR2: SNHLY, FYNNEI. The CDR3, as DNA: TGTGCCAGCAGTCAACAGAGCTACGAGCAGTACTTC. Translating it yields CASSQQSYEQYF.

The chain is built from TRBV9 and TRBJ1-6; D uncertain. Germline CDR1 SGDLS, CDR2 YYNGEE. There are 17 residues in the CDR3. The V end lost 0 bases, the J end lost 0 bases, and 10 bases lay between the germline ends. CDR3 DNA: TGTGCCAGCAGCGTAGAGGCAGCGAGCTCCTATAATTCACCCCTCCACTTT. Translating gives CASSVEAASSYNSPLHF. Drawing the rest from reference TRBV9 and TRBJ1-6, the complete variable domain is DSGVTQTPKHLITATGQRVTLRCSPRSGDLSVYWYQQSLDQGLQFLIQYYNGEERAKGNILERFSAQQFPDLHSELNLSSLELGDSALYFCASSVEAASSYNSPLHFGNGTRLTVT.

In this sample, this clonotype turned up a few times. The chain combines TRBV20-1 with TRBJ1-4, with no clear D. The germline V gene has CDR1 DFQATT and CDR2 SNEGSKA (reference sequence). V was trimmed by 3 bases and J by 0 bases, leaving 11 bases between them. The CDR3 runs to 15 residues. The CDR3 is CSASPGRSTNEKLFF. The CDR3 coding sequence is TGCAGTGCTAGCCCTGGACGGTCAACTAATGAAAAACTGTTTTTT.

The chain employs TRBV9 and TRBJ2-4, with 10 bases fitting TRBD2. The CDR3 length is 16 residues. J lost 2 bases, V lost 3 bases, and 5 bases had no gene match. Per the germline V gene, CDR1 is SGDLS and CDR2 is YYNGEE. The CDR3 DNA reads as TGTGCCAGCAGCGGAGGACTAGCGGACTCCAAAAACATTCAGTACTTC. Amino acid sequence: CASSGGLADSKNIQYF.

In its sample, this clonotype was seen a few times. The rearrangement joins TRBV20-1 to TRBJ2-7; 7 nucleotides line up with TRBD2. The CDR3 runs to 14 residues. The V segment lost 7 bases and the J segment 3 bases; nucleotides outside the gene matches: 12. Germline CDR1 DFQATT, CDR2 SNEGSKA (reference sequence). The CDR3 is CSVMKRDHLYEQYF. CDR3 DNA sequence: TGCAGTGTAATGAAGCGGGACCACCTCTACGAGCAGTACTTC.

This clonotype was counted at least ten times. The chain joins TRBV7-9 to TRBJ1-5, with D unresolved. CDR3 length equals 14 residues. V was shortened by 1 base and J by 2 bases, with 6 bases between the two germline ends. Germline assignment: CDR1 SEHNR and CDR2 FQNEAQ (reference sequence). CDR3: CASSLGLGNQPQHF. The DNA of the CDR3 is TGTGCCAGCAGCTTAGGCCTCGGCAATCAGCCCCAGCATTTT.

On this clonotype: A much bigger clone sits one base away, suggesting this may be a read error. This chain links TRBV2 with TRBJ1-1; no clear D. Germline V CDR1 and CDR2: SNHLY, FYNNEI. The CDR3 consists of 10 residues. CDR3 in amino acids: CANSEVEAFF. CDR3 coding DNA: TGTGCCAACAGTGAGGTTGAAGCTTTCTTT.